The TCR beta chain described here comes from a study of blood T cell repertoires in COVID-19. Study context: The origin of the acute and convalescent COVID-19 samples was the United States, Italy and Spain. PBMCs, B-cell-depleted T cells, or T cells provided the cDNA or gDNA that made up the material.

The V and J ends lost 4 bases and 2 bases, in that order; junction bases with no gene match: 1. Germline values: CDR1 ENHRY, CDR2 SYGVKD. The CDR3 totals 13 residues. Authors' data handling: Reference gene primer amplification yielded estimated nucleated cell counts. Profiling relied on immunoSEQ multiplex PCR, and the TCRdb table lists in-frame clones only, not all of them. V, J and clone size reflect that table, while D and trimming were determined from the DNA. The sample shows fewer than 200,000 clones, less than 90% of them seen only once. In Seattle, patients joined the study during active infection and were tracked longitudinally.

The clonotype was recovered from a woman in her seventies with COVID-19, enrolled during active disease. Material: peripheral blood. V and J are TRBV10-3 and TRBJ1-2; TRBD1 matches 7 bases. CDR3 loop: CAISGGQNYGYTF. For the CDR3, the DNA is TGTGCCATCAGTGGGGGACAGAACTATGGCTACACCTTC.